These T cell receptor beta chains were read from a single sample in a study of T cell repertoires in cytomegalovirus infection. One entry per CDR3 protein, called by TCRdb with MiXCR from the reads. The sample holds 250,000 to 300,000 distinct CDR3 sequences, around 13% seen once. The sample was PBMCs. The receptors were sampled from a human donor in good health (CMV status not recorded). Some clones in this sample may be carry-over from other donors' samples. Each CDR3 is given with its conserved first and last residue. A D gene is named only where the DNA matches it firmly. Only some rows state a clone size, as once, few, many or a class for expanded clones.

TRBV3-1	few	NA	TRBJ1-2	TGTGCCAGCAGCCAAACAGGGAAGGATGGCTACACCTTC	CASSQTGKDGYTF
TRBV14	few	TRBD2	TRBJ2-2	TGTGCCAGCAGCCATCTTCGGACGGGAGGGTTGGCCGGGGAGCTGTTTTTT	CASSHLRTGGLAGELFF
TRBV5-4	NA	TRBD2	TRBJ2-1	TGTGCCAGCAGCCTGGATCCGGGACTAGCGGGGAATGAGCAGTTCTTC	CASSLDPGLAGNEQFF
TRBV7-6	many	NA	TRBJ2-3	TGTGCCAGCAGCTTTTGGGGGGGCACAGATACGCAGTATTTT	CASSFWGGTDTQYF
TRBV5-1	once	NA	TRBJ2-5	TGCGCCAGCAGCTTGGTCGTATTCCAAGAGACCCAGTACTTC	CASSLVVFQETQYF
TRBV5-4	many	TRBD2	TRBJ2-3	TGTGCCAGCAGCCCGCTAGCGGGGATAGATACGCAGTATTTT	CASSPLAGIDTQYF
TRBV7-2	many	NA	TRBJ1-6	TGTGCCAGCAGCTTAGAGGGAAACTATAATTCACCCCTCCACTTT	CASSLEGNYNSPLHF
TRBV20-1	many	NA	TRBJ2-1	TGCAGTGCTAGAGATCTTAGAACGGCCCACAATGAGCAGTTCTTC	CSARDLRTAHNEQFF
TRBV13	few	TRBD1	TRBJ2-5	TGTGCCAGCAGCTTACGGGGACAGGAAGAGACCCAGTACTTC	CASSLRGQEETQYF
TRBV5-1	many	TRBD1	TRBJ2-1	TGCGCCAGCAACTTCGGGACAGGGATGAATGAGCAGTTCTTC	CASNFGTGMNEQFF
TRBV7-9	many	TRBD2	TRBJ2-2	TGTGCCAGCAGCCCCCTTAGCGGGGGGCGAATCGCGAACACCGGGGAGCTGTTTTTT	CASSPLSGGRIANTGELFF
TRBV28	few	NA	TRBJ2-7	TGTGCCAGCCGAACGGCAGGGGTTTACTACGAGCAGTACTTC	CASRTAGVYYEQYF
TRBV12-3/TRBV12-4	many	TRBD2	TRBJ2-1	TGTGCCAGCAGCCGAGGACTAGCGGAGTTTAGCTCCTACAATGAGCAGTTCTTC	CASSRGLAEFSSYNEQFF
TRBV20-1	few	NA	TRBJ1-1	TGCAGTGCTAGAGGACAGCGACGAGTTGGCACTGAAGCTTTCTTT	CSARGQRRVGTEAFF
TRBV11-2	many	NA	TRBJ2-3	TGTGCCAGCAGCTCTGTCACCGATACGCAGTATTTT	CASSSVTDTQYF
TRBV6-1	few	NA	TRBJ2-7	TGTGCCAGCAGTGCTGGGGTTCGTCGGGAGCAGTACTTC	CASSAGVRREQYF
TRBV19	NA	TRBD1	TRBJ2-3	TGTGCCAGTAGTATATTCCAGGGGGCAGTCGGAAATACGCAGTATTTT	CASSIFQGAVGNTQYF
TRBV20-1	few	NA	TRBJ2-5	TGCAGTGCCCCGCCTCCCCTGGGGACCCAGTACTTC	CSAPPPLGTQYF
TRBV7-8	many	TRBD2	TRBJ2-7	TGTGCCAGCAGCTTAAGGCTAGCGGGAGTGTCCGAGCAGTACTTC	CASSLRLAGVSEQYF
TRBV20-1	NA	NA	TRBJ2-1	TGCAGTGCTATCGACTATGCTGACTACAATGAGCAGTTCTTC	CSAIDYADYNEQFF